The rows below give T cell receptor beta chains drawn from one sample of a study of blood T cell repertoires in COVID-19. TCRdb keeps only in-frame clones here, not all; method: immunoSEQ multiplex PCR. The table shows nearly 200,000 clones, with 70% to 90% occurring only once. The sample taken for sequencing was peripheral blood. The source of these receptors is a woman in her seventies with active or convalescent COVID-19. Each CDR3 is given with its conserved first and last residue.

>TRBV4-2
CASSSSGSQEQYF
>TRBV7-2
CASSSQAYGYTF
>TRBV13
CASSLPNSYEQYF
>TRBV11-2
CASSTPGLAAEQYF
>TRBV7-9
CASSPSGPAGTQYF
>TRBV5-4
CASSPSVDSWSYGYTF
>TRBV7-9
CASSLEGGGNQPQHF
>TRBV3-1/TRBV3-2
CASSRGLAGEAQYF
>TRBV6-6
CASSIGQGREQYF
>TRBV6-1
CASSEAARGTGDPGELFF
>TRBV19
CASSTLPLSGGHSTGELFF
>TRBV2
CASHASRTLDEQFF
>TRBV1
CTSSQTSGRGRDEQYF
>TRBV29-1
CSSALAAYYEQYF
>TRBV14
CASSQSGQPYTEKLFF
>TRBV2
CASNREAGGSYEQYF
>TRBV5-1
CASSSTALAQYF
>TRBV10-1
CASSEGQNTEAFF
>TRBV10-3
CAISRTGGMNEQYF
>TRBV28
CASTRPGVNEKLFF
>TRBV11-2
CASTPGQGSYEQYF
>TRBV11-3
CASSSGAGAKENTIYF
>TRBV7-8
CASSSGLAGDEQFF
>TRBV29-1
CSVNRGRDSEQFF
>TRBV11-2
CASRPTGILYEAFF
>TRBV5-1
CASSQTGALTDTQYF